The 5 T cell receptor beta chains below were found in one sample sequenced in a study of T-cell memory formation after mild COVID-19. TCRdb reanalysed the 5' RACE reads using MiXCR and keeps one entry per CDR3 protein. The repertoire holds under 650,000 distinct CDR3 sequences, with roughly 18% as singletons. Sequencing was done on a sample of PBMCs or a T cell subset sorted from them (not recorded which). These receptors originate from an adult woman who had mild COVID-19 (a few samples of this study predate the infection). Cell type and time point are not known.

This clonotype was detected many times. The chain carries TRBV30 and TRBJ1-6; TRBD1 aligns across 10 bases. The CDR3 spans 15 residues. The germline CDR1 and CDR2 sequences are GTSNPN and SVGIG (reference sequence). The junction had 6 bases not matched to a gene; V was cut back by 2 bases and J by 8 bases. The CDR3 DNA sequence: TGTGCCTGGAGTAACCGGGACAGGGGAGATTCACCCCTCCACTTT. It is translated as CAWSNRDRGDSPLHF.

This rearrangement joins TRBV30 to TRBJ1-4; 8 bases map to TRBD1. This CDR3 is built from 16 residues. The V segment lost 4 bases and the J segment 7 bases; nucleotides outside the gene matches: 14. CDR1 and CDR2 from the germline V gene are GTSNPN and SVGIG (reference sequence). The CDR3 sequence is CAWTAQGVMVGEKLFF. In DNA, the CDR3 is TGTGCCTGGACAGCACAGGGGGTTATGGTGGGTGAAAAACTGTTTTTT. Looking up the rest from reference TRBV30 and TRBJ1-4 gives the full variable domain: SQTIHQWPATLVQPVGSPLSLECTVEGTSNPNLYWYRQAAGRGLQLLFYSVGIGQISSEVPQNLSASRPQDRQFILSSKKLLLSDSGFYLCAWTAQGVMVGEKLFFGSGTQLSVL.

This clonotype came up a few times. This chain links TRBV12-3 or TRBV12-4 with TRBJ2-1; 11 bases are a match to TRBD2. The CDR3 extends over 15 amino acids. The V and J ends lost 6 bases and 8 bases, in that order; junction bases with no gene match: 9. This CDR3 is CASRLTSGGPYEQFF. The CDR3 DNA sequence: TGTGCCAGCAGACTAACTAGCGGGGGCCCCTATGAGCAGTTCTTC.

This clonotype was seen a few times. The chain links TRBV4-3 to TRBJ1-6; D is unresolved. Germline CDR1 and CDR2: LGHNA and YSLEER. The CDR3 is 14 residues long. Trimming took off 0 bases at V and 9 bases at J, with 9 bases between the two ends. CDR3 coding DNA: TGCGCCAGCAGCCAAGAGGGAATTGGTTCACCCCTCCACTTT. This translates into CASSQEGIGSPLHF.

V usage is TRBV6-1 and J usage is TRBJ1-5; D possibly corresponds to TRBD1 (5 bases). With 0 bases removed from V and 9 bases from J, the gap between germline ends came to 9 bases. This CDR3 region has 13 residues. Germline lookup yields CDR1 MNHNS and CDR2 SASEGT. CDR3 region: CASSEARTRPQHF. As DNA, the CDR3 is TGTGCCAGCAGTGAAGCACGGACAAGGCCCCAGCATTTT.